Listed below are T cell receptor beta chains from one sample, sequenced in a study of T cell responses to AZD1222 COVID-19 vaccine. Measured with immunoSEQ multiplex PCR; TCRdb has only the in-frame clones, and not every one. Of about 84,000 clones in the sample, more than 70% were seen once. The specimen was peripheral blood, collected 28 days after the second AZD1222 dose. The receptors shown here come from an adult who received the AZD1222 COVID-19 vaccine. CDR3s leave out the opening cysteine and the closing phenylalanine or tryptophan.

V	CDR3
TRBV15	ATSRAGTSGNTIY
TRBV19	ASTPGGRVFTANEKLF
TRBV11-2	ASSTNPLGETQY
TRBV6-1	ASSEVGFQETQY
TRBV6-5	ASSFDRAANTEAF
TRBV5-8	ASSLQDSNTGELF
TRBV5-6	ASSPTGVTETQY
TRBV30	ASKAATNEKLF
TRBV5-4	ASRYGQAYNSPLH
TRBV6-2/TRBV6-3	ASSRRQGGTGANVLT
TRBV18	ASSPNRIRDQPQH
TRBV5-1	ASSYRTGPGELF
TRBV28	ASSLGVHRYGYT
TRBV28	ASSLRGTGVLSDTQY
TRBV28	ASSPDRGEPQH
TRBV4-2	ASSQNFLAGYT